Each of the 18 T cell receptor beta chains below was sequenced from the same sample in a study of blood T cell repertoires in COVID-19 (TCRdb year 2020). Libraries were built with the immunoSEQ multiplex PCR assay. In TCRdb, the immuneACCESS table is reduced to in-frame sequences with V and J assigned. These tables do not hold every clone; where another copy was compared, an unresolved V gene accounts for under half, and the others remain unexplained. Recorded for this sample are some 62,000 clones; just over 85% of them occurred a single time. The ten biggest clones cover roughly 1.4% of the sample. The sequencing input was peripheral blood. These receptors were taken from a woman aged 80 or over with acute or convalescent COVID-19.

The CDR3 protein is CASSERLTSGGARETQYF. For the CDR3, the DNA is TGTGCCAGTAGTGAAAGATTGACTAGCGGGGGGGCAAGAGAGACCCAGTACTTC. The rearrangement uses TRBV19 and TRBJ2-5, with TRBD2 identical over 14 bases. The trim removed 5 bases at V and 4 bases at J, leaving 12 bases unmatched. The CDR3 has 18 amino acids. Looked up from germline, CDR1 is LNHDA and CDR2 is SQIVND (reference sequence).

This clone came up a few times. The chain links TRBV3-1 (or the pseudogene TRBV3-2) to TRBJ1-2; TRBD1 aligns across 7 bases. The germline gives CDR1 LGHDT, CDR2 YNNKEL (reference sequence). Losses at the gene ends were 3 bases for V and 3 bases for J; bases not matched to a gene: 16. This CDR3 contains 18 residues. The CDR3 region has the DNA TGTGCCAGCAGCCAGTACCGGGACAGAGTTGAAATTGACTATGGCTACACCTTC. Its protein product is CASSQYRDRVEIDYGYTF.

This clone has just a few counts. The chain has TRBV27 and TRBJ1-6; D gene unclear. The V and J ends lost 5 bases and 10 bases respectively, with 12 bases between them. Germline V gene lookup returns CDR1 MNHEY and CDR2 SMNVEV (reference sequence). The CDR3 loop spans 13 amino acids. The CDR3 DNA sequence: TGTGCCAGCAGTCCCGGTCGGGAGTCACCCCTCCACTTT. Protein sequence: CASSPGRESPLHF.

The V and J genes are TRBV4-3 and TRBJ2-5; 8 bases line up with TRBD1. Germline V lookup: CDR1 LGHNA, CDR2 YSLEER. The CDR3 length is 19 residues. V lost 0 bases to trimming and J lost 5 bases; unmatched junction nucleotides: 17. The CDR3 nucleotides are TGCGCCAGCAGCCAAGAGTGGCAGGGGGCCGCAGTTTTTGGGGAGACCCAGTACTTC. Residues: CASSQEWQGAAVFGETQYF.

The chain has TRBV28 and TRBJ2-6; 7 bases match TRBD1. The CDR3 spans 17 residues. Per germline, CDR1 MDHEN and CDR2 SYDVKM. V lost 6 bases, J lost 0 bases, and 8 bases stayed unmatched. CDR3 sequence (DNA): TGTGCCAGCAGCCCCGGGACAGCTTACTCTGGGGCCAACGTCCTGACTTTC. This translates into CASSPGTAYSGANVLTF.

The gene calls are TRBV9 and TRBJ1-2; tentatively, D is TRBD1 (5 bases). The germline V gene has CDR1 SGDLS and CDR2 YYNGEE. CDR3 size: 15 residues. The V gene lost 2 bases and the J gene lost 5 bases, with 16 bases spanning the gap. The CDR3 region is CASSVDTMGPYGYTF. CDR3 nucleotide sequence: TGTGCCAGCAGCGTCGACACTATGGGGCCATATGGCTACACCTTC.

This clone has only one observation. The chain recombines TRBV2 with TRBJ1-3, with 8 bases matching TRBD1. The CDR3 extends over 14 amino acids. Trimming removed 6 bases from V and 5 bases from J; junction bases left unmatched: 6. Germline V gives CDR1 SNHLY, CDR2 FYNNEI. CDR3 sequence reads: CASRRQGIRNTIYF. DNA of the CDR3: TGTGCCAGCAGACGACAGGGGATACGAAACACCATATATTTT. The entire variable domain, with the rest obtained from reference TRBV2 and TRBJ1-3, is as follows: EPEVTQTPSHQVTQMGQEVILRCVPISNHLYFYWYRQILGQKVEFLVSFYNNEISEKSEIFDDQFSVERPDGSNFTLKIRSTKLEDSAMYFCASRRQGIRNTIYFGEGSWLTVV.

The chain joins TRBV5-4 to TRBJ2-1, with D possibly being TRBD2 (6 bases). There are 13 residues in the CDR3. The V end lost 4 bases, the J end lost 14 bases, and 19 bases lay between the germline ends. Per the germline V gene, CDR1 is SGHNT and CDR2 is YYREEE (reference sequence). The CDR3 here is CASSQNTGGSKFF. The CDR3, as DNA: TGTGCCAGCAGCCAGAACACAGGAGGGAGTAAGTTCTTC.

In DNA form, the CDR3 reads TGTGCCAGCAGCCAGGGCCTCACAGATACGCAGTATTTT. It translates to CASSQGLTDTQYF. This chain uses TRBV6-4 with TRBJ2-3; TRBD1 might be the D (5 bases). Trimming pared 6 bases from V and 2 bases from J, leaving 9 bases between. The CDR3 sequence is 13 residues long. CDR1 is MRHNA and CDR2 is SNTAGT in the germline V gene.

The genes are TRBV5-4 and TRBJ2-2; D might be TRBD2 (6 bases). V lost 4 bases, J lost 6 bases, and 19 bases lay in between. Germline CDR1 reads SGHNT; CDR2 reads YYREEE (reference sequence). The CDR3 is 16 amino acids. The CDR3 reads CASSNALARSSGELFF. The CDR3 nucleotides are TGTGCCAGCAGCAATGCTCTAGCGAGAAGCTCCGGGGAGCTGTTTTTT.

CDR3 protein: CASSRTGGTYEQYF. CDR3 DNA: TGCGCCAGCAGCCGGACAGGGGGAACCTACGAGCAGTACTTC. V usage is TRBV5-1 and J usage is TRBJ2-7; 10 nucleotides match TRBD1. Germline V gene lookup returns CDR1 SGHRS and CDR2 YFSETQ. J was trimmed by 2 bases and V by 4 bases; bases with no gene match: 3. The CDR3 covers 14 residues.

This clone was picked up one time. The J gene is TRBJ2-6, the V gene TRBV6-5; the D gene is possibly TRBD2 (5 bases). Per the germline V gene, CDR1 is MNHEY and CDR2 is SVGAGI. The CDR3 sequence is 14 residues long. V was cut by 7 bases and J by 4 bases, with 11 bases left in between. CDR3 sequence: CASTAPGGANVLTF. The CDR3 region has the DNA TGTGCCAGCACCGCTCCGGGGGGGGCCAACGTCCTGACTTTC.

The V gene is TRBV29-1, the J gene TRBJ2-7, with TRBD2 matching 13 bases. Trimming took 4 bases from V and 2 from J; bases not matched to a gene: 5. CDR3 length: 15 residues. Germline CDR1 reads SQVTM; CDR2 reads ANQGSEA. This CDR3 is CSVVGLAGAPYEQYF. For the CDR3, the DNA is TGCAGCGTTGTTGGACTAGCGGGGGCCCCCTACGAGCAGTACTTC.

The gene calls are TRBV6-5 and TRBJ1-2, with 9 nucleotides matching TRBD1. CDR1 and CDR2 (germline): MNHEY, SVGAGI. The CDR3 has 14 amino acids. Trimming took 4 bases from V and 6 from J; bases not matched to a gene: 6. In nucleotides, the CDR3 is TGTGCCAGCAGTTTGGACAGGGGACGGGATGGCTACACCTTC. Encoded protein: CASSLDRGRDGYTF.

CDR3 protein: CASSSQGYTEAFF. CDR3 DNA sequence: TGTGCCAGCAGTTCACAGGGATACACTGAAGCTTTCTTT. The rearrangement links TRBV27 to TRBJ1-1; D perhaps matches TRBD1 (6 bases). The V end lost 4 bases, the J end lost 3 bases, and 9 bases lay between the germline ends. Germline V CDR1 and CDR2: MNHEY, SMNVEV (reference sequence). CDR3 length: 13 amino acids.

This clone was detected only a few times. This chain links TRBV6-1 with TRBJ2-2, with D possibly being TRBD2 (6 bases). CDR1 and CDR2 from the germline V gene are MNHNS and SASEGT. This CDR3 has 16 amino acids. V lost 4 bases, J lost 3 bases, and 15 bases lay in between. This CDR3 reads CASSGGDLAYTGELFF. The DNA for the CDR3 is TGTGCCAGCAGTGGGGGGGACCTGGCTTACACCGGGGAGCTGTTTTTT.

V is TRBV7-3 and J is TRBJ2-1, with 9 bases identical to TRBD1. J gave up 5 bases and V 5 bases, and 7 bases lay outside the gene matches. The CDR3 consists of 15 residues. Germline assignment: CDR1 SGHTA and CDR2 FQGTGA. The CDR3 reads CASSPDRGFNNEQFF. The CDR3 DNA is TGTGCCAGCAGCCCGGACAGGGGTTTCAACAATGAGCAGTTCTTC.

The V gene is TRBV6-5, the J gene TRBJ1-1; 9 positions agree with TRBD1. This CDR3 contains 13 residues. J lost 9 bases, V lost 4 bases, and 6 bases had no gene match. In germline, CDR1 is MNHEY, CDR2 SVGAGI. CDR3 DNA sequence: TGTGCCAGCAGTTTTTTGGGACAGGGCCAAGCTTTCTTT. Encoded protein: CASSFLGQGQAFF.